This entry lists 2 T cell receptor beta chains sequenced from one sample in a study of human T cells and chemical hapten exposure. Time point here: patch test 1, 2 weeks after DPC sensitization. Treatment in this sample: therapeutic diphenylcyclopropenone sensitization with weekly scalp DPC. TCRdb fed the RACE reads into MiXCR, producing one record per CDR3 protein. This table holds about 120,000 distinct CDR3 sequences, 9.5% to 13% found once. The sequences come from whole blood, collected in connection with sensitization to the hapten diphenylcyclopropenone (DPC). The source of these receptors is a woman in her forties or fifties with alopecia areata. Some clones in this sample may be carry-over from other donors' samples.

The V call is TRBV5-1, the J call TRBJ2-7; no firm D call. Deletions cut 3 bases from V and 7 bases from J, with 11 bases between. The CDR3 is 12 residues long. Germline CDR1 is SGHRS and CDR2 is YFSETQ. CDR3 residues: CASSSTPLEQYF. CDR3 nucleotide sequence: TGCGCCAGCAGCTCGACCCCCTTGGAGCAGTACTTC.

This clonotype has a count of ten or more. V gene TRBV29-1 combines with J gene TRBJ2-7; D gene ambiguous. V was pared by 3 bases and J by 2 bases, with 11 bases between. Germline V lookup: CDR1 SQVTM, CDR2 ANQGSEA. The CDR3 totals 13 residues. Here the CDR3 DNA reads TGCAGCGTTGATGGGATGTGGACCTACGAGCAGTACTTC. Translating it yields CSVDGMWTYEQYF.